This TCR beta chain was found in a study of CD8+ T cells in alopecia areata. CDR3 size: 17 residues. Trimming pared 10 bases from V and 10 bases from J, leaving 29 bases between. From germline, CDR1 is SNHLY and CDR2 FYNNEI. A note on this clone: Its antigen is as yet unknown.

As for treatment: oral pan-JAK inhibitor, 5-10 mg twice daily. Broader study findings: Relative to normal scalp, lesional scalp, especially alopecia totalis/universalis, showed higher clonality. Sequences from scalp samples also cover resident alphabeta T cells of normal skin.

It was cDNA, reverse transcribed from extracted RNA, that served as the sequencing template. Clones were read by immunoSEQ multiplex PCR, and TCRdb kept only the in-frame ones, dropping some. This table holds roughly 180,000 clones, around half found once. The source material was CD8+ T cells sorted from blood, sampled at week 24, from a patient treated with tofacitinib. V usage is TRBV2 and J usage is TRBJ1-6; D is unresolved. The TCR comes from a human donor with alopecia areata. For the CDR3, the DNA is TGTGCCACCAAGGTCGGGATGGCAGGCGGCGGGATGTCACCCCTCCACTTT. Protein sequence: CATKVGMAGGGMSPLHF.